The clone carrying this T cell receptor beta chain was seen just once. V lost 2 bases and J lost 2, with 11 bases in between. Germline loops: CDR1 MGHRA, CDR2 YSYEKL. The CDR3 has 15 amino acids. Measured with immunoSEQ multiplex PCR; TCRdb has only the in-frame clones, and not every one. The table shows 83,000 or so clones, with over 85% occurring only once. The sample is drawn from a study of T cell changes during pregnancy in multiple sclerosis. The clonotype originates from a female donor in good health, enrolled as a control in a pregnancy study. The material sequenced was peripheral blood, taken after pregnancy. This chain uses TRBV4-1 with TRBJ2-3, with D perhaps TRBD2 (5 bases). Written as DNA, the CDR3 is TGCGCCAGCAGCCAAATCGGACTGAACACAGATACGCAGTATTTT. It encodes CASSQIGLNTDTQYF.